Below, 7 T cell receptor beta chains from the same sample are listed, as sequenced in a study of T cell responses to AZD1222 COVID-19 vaccine. Assay used: immunoSEQ multiplex PCR; TCRdb lists only in-frame clones, some missing. The sample lists 45,000 to 55,000 clones, 79% occurring once. Sequenced material: peripheral blood, taken on day 0 of MenACWY control vaccination. These receptors were taken from an adult in good health.

V and J are TRBV4-1 and TRBJ2-7, with 8 bases lining up with TRBD1. The germline CDR1 and CDR2 sequences are MGHRA and YSYEKL. Losses at the gene ends were 0 bases for V and 7 bases for J; bases not matched to a gene: 8. The CDR3 runs 15 residues. As DNA, the CDR3 is TGCGCCAGCAGCCAAGACTCAGGGGGCGTTTGGGAGCAGTACGTC. This encodes CASSQDSGGVWEQYV.

The chain links TRBV6-5 to TRBJ2-5; possibly TRBD1 or TRBD2 for D (5 bases each). This CDR3 has 13 amino acids. The V end lost 4 bases, the J end lost 3 bases, and 9 bases lay between the germline ends. Germline CDR1 is MNHEY and CDR2 is SVGAGI. The CDR3 DNA reads TGTGCCAGCAGTTCGGGACGGAAAGAGACCCAGTACTTC. It yields the protein CASSSGRKETQYF.

J is TRBJ1-2 and V is TRBV25-1, with D unclear. Per germline, CDR1 MGHDK and CDR2 SYGVNS. Trimming took 1 base from V and 8 from J, leaving 11 bases between them. The CDR3 runs 13 residues. DNA for the CDR3: TGTGCCAGCAGTGAATTTTTAGGGAGAGGCTACACCTTC. Its translation: CASSEFLGRGYTF.

V is TRBV4-2 and J is TRBJ1-5; D is unclear. The V gene lost 0 bases and the J gene lost 4 bases, with 10 bases spanning the gap. CDR1 and CDR2 from the germline V gene are LGHNA and YNFKEQ. The CDR3 totals 15 residues. The CDR3 loop is CASSQDGERNQPQHF. Here the CDR3 DNA reads TGTGCCAGCAGCCAAGATGGTGAGAGAAATCAGCCCCAGCATTTT.

The chain employs TRBV9 and TRBJ2-2; possible D gene TRBD2, 5 bases. The CDR3 length is 14 residues. Trimming stripped 2 bases from V and 5 bases from J, with 10 bases between. Germline V lookup: CDR1 SGDLS, CDR2 YYNGEE. This CDR3 is CASSVAGETGELFF. CDR3 in DNA: TGTGCCAGCAGCGTTGCCGGGGAGACCGGGGAGCTGTTTTTT.

The chain joins TRBV29-1 to TRBJ2-7; TRBD1 matches 8 bases. This CDR3 spans 13 amino acids. The J segment lost 6 bases and the V segment lost 3 bases, leaving 7 bases of the junction unmatched. The V gene's germline CDR1 is SQVTM and CDR2 ANQGSEA. CDR3 DNA sequence: TGCAGCGTTGAGCGGCAGGGGGCTCGCGAGCAGTACTTC. Its translation: CSVERQGAREQYF.

The chain links TRBV28 to TRBJ2-4; a weak D match, TRBD2 (5 bases). The CDR3 runs 16 residues. The V gene's germline CDR1 is MDHEN and CDR2 SYDVKM. The germline V and J ends were trimmed by 5 bases and 0 bases, with 14 bases remaining between them. The DNA for the CDR3 is TGTGCCAGCAGTGCGTTCCTCGGACTAGCCAAAAACATTCAGTACTTC. Translation: CASSAFLGLAKNIQYF.